The rows below give T cell receptor beta chains drawn from one sample of a study of response to subunit inactivated influenza vaccine. Each CDR3 protein gets one entry after TCRdb re-called the RT-PCR reads with MiXCR. In the table there are 560,000 or so distinct CDR3 sequences, 7.6% of which are singletons. Sample: PBMCs from blood, taken approximately 25 months after vaccination. The receptors were gathered from a man in his fifties or sixties who received an inactivated influenza vaccine. The CDR3 runs from the conserved cysteine through the conserved F or W. Fields, in order: V gene, J gene, CDR3 protein.

>TRBV7-9|TRBJ1-1
CASSPARQGTLKAFF
>TRBV7-7|TRBJ2-5
CASSFGTSEQETQYF
>TRBV30|TRBJ2-7
CAWSATGREQYF
>TRBV29-1|TRBJ2-7
CSVYGMSYEQYF
>TRBV4-2|TRBJ2-7
CASSQDPSGVRYEQYF
>TRBV6-1|TRBJ2-3
CASSETTSGGTDTQYF
>TRBV20-1|TRBJ1-3
CSAAQGNSGNTIYF
>TRBV12-3/TRBV12-4|TRBJ2-1
CASSSGVWVNTHNEQFF
>TRBV14|TRBJ2-7
CASRATGTRDEQYF
>TRBV28|TRBJ2-2
CGIGGTGELFF
>TRBV7-2|TRBJ2-7
CASSFVGTGSYEQYF
>TRBV7-9|TRBJ2-3
CASSFGLAGTDTQYF
>TRBV10-3|TRBJ2-7
CAISGGQGFVYEQYF
>TRBV24-1|TRBJ2-7
CATSTGTVHEQYF
>TRBV20-1|TRBJ1-6
CSARTGRQDSPLHF
>TRBV6-1|TRBJ2-3
CASSPRRGLAGSTDTQYF
>TRBV12-3/TRBV12-4|TRBJ1-6
CASSLTTETASPLHF
>TRBV3-1|TRBJ1-5
CASSQSLHQPQHF